This T cell receptor (beta chain) emerged from a study of cytomegalovirus exposure and HLA in healthy donors. The study, taken as a whole, reports: Rare TCR sequences predominated, though certain public TCRs were found in many donors. According to the study, 150 to 200 TCR beta chains were cytomegalovirus-associated.

From the 120-subject validation cohort, which was separate from the roughly 630-subject first cohort, the donors were drawn. The germline V gene has CDR1 LGHNA and CDR2 YNFKEQ. Trimming removed 3 bases from V and 6 bases from J; junction bases left unmatched: 11. This CDR3 is 16 amino acids long. The assay was immunoSEQ multiplex PCR, and TCRdb's table has in-frame clones only and misses some. In the table there are approximately 220,000 clones, about nine tenths of which are singletons. On this clone: Its antigen is unidentified.

V is TRBV4-2 and J is TRBJ1-1, with 9 positions matching TRBD1. The source is a woman aged 18-30 years in good health and CMV-seronegative. The material sequenced was PBMCs. The CDR3 sequence: CASSHSTGTGISEAFF. CDR3 sequence (DNA): TGTGCCAGCAGCCATTCTACCGGGACAGGGATTTCTGAAGCTTTCTTT.